The rows below give T cell receptor beta chains drawn from one sample of a study of OX40 agonist ivuxolimab in advanced cancers. Using immunoSEQ multiplex PCR, the repertoire was profiled, and TCRdb retains in-frame clones only, with some absent. The sample shows about 60,000 clones, about 90% of them seen only once. Material: CD4+ or CD8+ T cells sorted from blood, obtained in a trial of the OX40 agonist ivuxolimab. These TCRs come from an adult with an advanced solid tumor such as melanoma, head and neck, liver or kidney cancer. Both conserved end residues are part of each CDR3. A D gene is named only where the DNA matches it firmly. Rows may omit the clone size; those that give it use once, few, many or a size class.

V	D	size	J	CDR3	DNA
TRBV18	TRBD1	-	TRBJ1-1	CASSPTGDRSEAFF	TGTGCCAGCTCACCAACAGGGGATCGGTCTGAAGCTTTCTTT
TRBV6-1	-	-	TRBJ1-2	CASSVSRGGEGYTF	TGTGCCAGCAGTGTTAGCAGGGGTGGAGAAGGCTACACCTTC
TRBV19	-	-	TRBJ2-6	CASSIGANSGANVLTF	TGTGCCAGTAGTATCGGGGCCAACTCTGGGGCCAACGTCCTGACTTTC
TRBV28	TRBD2	-	TRBJ2-3	CASSVSGKGTDTQYF	TGTGCCAGCAGTGTCAGCGGGAAGGGCACAGATACGCAGTATTTT
TRBV27	-	few	TRBJ1-5	CASRRVQNQPQHF	TGTGCCAGCAGACGGGTCCAAAATCAGCCCCAGCATTTT
TRBV5-4	TRBD1	-	TRBJ2-1	CASSLGPLGAGGNEQFF	TGTGCCAGCAGCTTGGGGCCTCTCGGGGCAGGGGGCAATGAGCAGTTCTTC
TRBV2	TRBD1	-	TRBJ2-2	CASRPGQVAELFF	TGTGCCAGCAGACCGGGACAGGTGGCGGAGCTGTTTTTT
TRBV7-3	-	-	TRBJ2-2	CASSKARGTGELFF	TGTGCCAGTTCCAAGGCCCGCGGCACCGGGGAGCTGTTTTTT
TRBV6-6	TRBD2	-	TRBJ2-7	CASRYLGTSNEQYF	TGTGCCAGCAGGTATCTCGGGACTAGCAACGAGCAGTACTTC
TRBV11-2	-	-	TRBJ2-7	CASSLGLTAPYEQYF	TGTGCCAGCAGCTTAGGGCTGACAGCACCATACGAGCAGTACTTC
TRBV21-1	-	once	TRBJ2-7	CASSNGTQSYEQYF	TGTGCCAGCAGCAACGGGACTCAGTCCTACGAGCAGTACTTC
TRBV28	-	-	TRBJ2-5	CASSLNWDHQETQYF	TGTGCCAGCAGTTTAAATTGGGACCACCAAGAGACCCAGTACTTC
TRBV21-1	-	-	TRBJ2-1	CASSKYGKDIAGARTYNEQFF	TGTGCCAGCAGCAAGTATGGGAAGGATATTGCGGGAGCTCGAACTTACAATGAGCAGTTCTTC
TRBV5-1	-	few	TRBJ2-7	CASSLNLGAGWEQYF	TGCGCCAGCAGCTTGAACTTGGGCGCAGGGTGGGAGCAGTACTTC
TRBV15	TRBD2	-	TRBJ2-1	CATSRRLAGGPVEFF	TGTGCCACCAGCAGACGTCTAGCGGGAGGTCCCGTGGAGTTCTTC
TRBV2	-	-	TRBJ2-7	CASRKAERPYEQYF	TGTGCCAGCAGGAAGGCAGAAAGGCCCTACGAGCAGTACTTC
TRBV5-1	-	once	TRBJ2-1	CASSAGPGNEQFF	TGCGCCAGCAGCGCCGGGCCGGGAAATGAGCAGTTCTTC
TRBV13	TRBD2	-	TRBJ2-1	CASIPTSGSSHEQFF	TGTGCCAGCATCCCGACTAGCGGGAGCTCCCATGAGCAGTTCTTC
TRBV6-5	-	once	TRBJ2-2	CASTPRLSTGELFF	TGTGCCAGCACTCCCAGACTGTCCACCGGGGAGCTGTTTTTT
TRBV7-2	-	-	TRBJ2-1	CASSQYFEQFF	TGTGCCAGCAGTCAGTACTTCGAGCAGTTCTTC
TRBV2	-	-	TRBJ2-2	CASNFVGGELFF	TGTGCCAGCAATTTTGTAGGCGGGGAGCTGTTTTTT
TRBV27	TRBD1	few	TRBJ2-5	CASSNRQGRETQYF	TGTGCCAGCAGTAATAGACAGGGTCGGGAGACCCAGTACTTC
TRBV19	TRBD1	-	TRBJ2-2	CASSGGQGILLNTGELFF	TGTGCCAGTAGTGGGGGACAGGGCATATTATTGAACACCGGGGAGCTGTTTTTT
TRBV7-2	-	-	TRBJ2-7	CASSLHRSVYEQYF	TGTGCCAGCAGCTTACATCGTAGTGTTTACGAGCAGTACTTC
TRBV11-2	-	-	TRBJ1-4	CASSLGQGYEKLFF	TGTGCCAGCAGCTTAGGTCAGGGTTATGAAAAACTGTTTTTT
TRBV7-8	-	-	TRBJ2-5	CASSPGRGVQETQYF	TGTGCCAGCAGCCCAGGTAGAGGGGTCCAAGAGACCCAGTACTTC
TRBV18	TRBD1	-	TRBJ2-7	CASSPIGTGAHEQYF	TGTGCCAGCTCACCAATTGGGACAGGGGCTCACGAGCAGTACTTC
TRBV7-3	-	-	TRBJ1-1	CASSLEMNTEAFF	TGTGCCAGCAGCTTAGAAATGAACACTGAAGCTTTCTTT
TRBV6-5	TRBD1	-	TRBJ1-1	CASVGQKNTEAFF	TGTGCCAGCGTGGGACAGAAAAACACTGAAGCTTTCTTT
TRBV11-2	-	-	TRBJ2-2	CASSLGRAGELFF	TGTGCCAGCAGCTTGGGGCGAGCCGGGGAGCTGTTTTTT
TRBV7-3	-	-	TRBJ2-3	CASSLMGQSDTQYF	TGTGCCAGCAGCTTAATGGGTCAGTCCGATACGCAGTATTTT